The 5 T cell receptor beta chains below come from one sample, sequenced in a study of T-cell reconstitution after alpha-beta-depleted transplantation in children. The TCRbeta library incorporated unique molecular identifiers. MiXCR was run by TCRdb on the PCR reads, yielding one entry per CDR3 protein. The sample consists of 330,000 or so distinct CDR3 sequences, approximately 10% of them appearing once. This material consisted of PBMCs from the stem cell graft donor, taken from the stem cell graft. The receptors here all came from a human donor who donated a stem cell graft to a child with acute lymphoblastic leukemia.

This clonotype has just a few counts. The chain carries TRBV29-1 and TRBJ2-7; no definite D call. The V end was cut by 2 bases, the J end by 5 bases, with 7 bases between. The germline CDR1 and CDR2 sequences are SQVTM and ANQGSEA. This CDR3 spans 11 amino acids. The CDR3 bases are TGCAGCGTTGAACGGGCCCACGAGCAGTACTTC. The encoded protein is CSVERAHEQYF.

This clonotype has just a few counts. The chain combines TRBV5-1 with TRBJ2-7, with 9 bases aligning to TRBD1. V lost 4 bases and J lost 5; bases outside the gene matches: 10. This CDR3 has 15 residues. CDR1 and CDR2 (germline): SGHRS, YFSETQ. The CDR3 spells CASSSPGQGQDEQYF. As DNA, the CDR3 is TGCGCCAGCAGCAGCCCGGGACAGGGTCAGGACGAGCAGTACTTC.

A note on this clonotype: This could be a read error, since a much larger clone is one nucleotide away. The rearrangement uses TRBV20-1 and TRBJ2-1, with TRBD2 matching over 9 bases. Germline V gives CDR1 DFQATT, CDR2 SNEGSKA (reference sequence). The CDR3 spans 13 residues. The CDR3 here is CSTREGWGLAQFF. In nucleotides, the CDR3 is TGCAGTACTAGAGAGGGGTGGGGACTAGCGCAGTTCTTC.

Only a few counts were recorded for this clonotype. V is TRBV7-3 and J is TRBJ2-3; D perhaps matches TRBD2 (6 bases). V lost 5 bases to trimming and J lost 6 bases, with 18 bases between them. The germline gives CDR1 SGHTA, CDR2 FQGTGA. This CDR3 region has 15 residues. CDR3 DNA sequence: TGTGCCAGCAGCCCCATAGGAGGGGCCTCGGATACGCAGTATTTT. This sequence encodes CASSPIGGASDTQYF.

This clonotype was observed a handful of times. This chain connects TRBV7-9 to TRBJ1-4; 9 bases line up with TRBD1. The trim removed 5 bases at V and 6 bases at J, leaving 7 bases unmatched. From germline, CDR1 is SEHNR and CDR2 FQNEAQ (reference sequence). The CDR3 covers 15 residues. The CDR3 DNA is TGTGCCAGCAGCATCCTACAGGGGGCCGATGAAAAACTGTTTTTT. Translated: CASSILQGADEKLFF.